The 19 T cell receptor beta chains below all came from one sample that was sequenced in a study of CD8 T cells in ankylosing spondylitis. MiXCR, applied by TCRdb to the 5' RACE reads, yields one record per CDR3 protein. The sample holds 200,000 to 250,000 distinct CDR3 sequences, 9.5% to 12% seen once. The sequenced sample consisted of blood, either unsorted or a sorted T cell fraction (not recorded which). Every receptor here comes from a male donor with ankylosing spondylitis or in good health (not recorded which).

The V gene is TRBV7-9, the J gene TRBJ2-2; D unresolved. CDR1 and CDR2 from the germline V gene are SEHNR and FQNEAQ (reference sequence). The CDR3 runs to 13 residues. V lost 5 bases and J 7 bases, leaving 11 bases between the germline ends. The CDR3 coding sequence is TGTGCCAGCAGCGCAGAATGGGACGGGGAGCTGTTTTTT. It specifies CASSAEWDGELFF.

This clonotype was picked up many times. V is TRBV9 and J is TRBJ2-3, with 9 bases matching TRBD1. J lost 3 bases, V lost 5 bases, and 7 bases had no gene match. Germline-derived CDR1 and CDR2 are SGDLS and YYNGEE. The CDR3 is 15 amino acids. This chain's CDR3 is CASRPGTGITDTQYF. In DNA form, the CDR3 reads TGTGCCAGCAGACCAGGGACAGGGATTACAGATACGCAGTATTTT.

This clonotype was detected many times. This chain connects TRBV5-1 to TRBJ1-1; D is undetermined. The CDR3 is 15 amino acids. From germline, CDR1 is SGHRS and CDR2 YFSETQ. Trimming pared 0 bases from V and 0 bases from J, leaving 9 bases between. CDR3 DNA: TGCGCCAGCAGCTTGGGGGTAGGGATGAACACTGAAGCTTTCTTT. This encodes CASSLGVGMNTEAFF.

This clonotype was observed at least ten times. J is TRBJ1-1 and V is TRBV9; tentatively, D is TRBD1 (6 bases). CDR1 is SGDLS, CDR2 YYNGEE, per germline. V was clipped by 3 bases and J by 4 bases, with 19 bases between them. The CDR3 spans 16 residues. CDR3 DNA sequence: TGTGCCAGCAGCGAGAGACAGGCCGGCGGGGTCACTGAAGCTTTCTTT. Its translation is CASSERQAGGVTEAFF.

This clonotype has a count of ten or more. The genes are TRBV25-1 and TRBJ1-1; no clear D gene. The ends were cut back, 4 bases at V and 3 bases at J, with 12 bases in the middle. This CDR3 has 14 amino acids. Germline V gene data show CDR1 as MGHDK and CDR2 as SYGVNS. CDR3 sequence reads: CASSAPYRDTEAFF. CDR3 DNA sequence: TGTGCCAGCAGTGCACCCTATCGGGACACTGAAGCTTTCTTT.

There are many counts of this clonotype. The V call is TRBV5-6, the J call TRBJ1-6, with unresolved D. Germline-derived CDR1 and CDR2 are SGHDT and YYEEEE. This CDR3 spans 17 amino acids. The V end lost 0 bases, the J end lost 10 bases, and 20 bases lay between the germline ends. This chain's CDR3 is CASSLVRGGVKQSPLHF. CDR3 DNA: TGTGCCAGCAGCTTGGTCCGCGGCGGAGTGAAGCAATCACCCCTCCACTTT.

Comments on this clonotype: Relative to the germline gene, one junction end is altered; a read error may explain this. The DNA for the CDR3 is TGCGTCAGCAGCATTGACAGGACGAACACTGAAGCTTTCTTT. Translation gives CVSSIDRTNTEAFF. The V call is TRBV5-1, the J call TRBJ1-1, with a weak D call TRBD1 (6 bases). CDR3 length: 14 residues. Germline V gives CDR1 SGHRS, CDR2 YFSETQ.

This clonotype appeared many times. The chain carries TRBV10-3 and TRBJ2-3, with D possibly matching TRBD1 (7 bases). Trimming removed 11 bases from V and 2 bases from J, with 14 bases in between. CDR3 size: 13 residues. CDR1 is ENHRY, CDR2 SYGVKD, per germline. DNA of the CDR3: TGTGCCGCGGGGACAGAGCCCACAGATACGCAGTATTTT. Residues: CAAGTEPTDTQYF.

This clonotype was picked up many times. V gene TRBV12-5 combines with J gene TRBJ2-7; D gene ambiguous. Germline V lookup: CDR1 LGHNT, CDR2 FRNRAP. This CDR3 has 13 residues. V was clipped by 1 base and J by 6 bases, with 10 bases between them. The CDR3, as DNA: TGTGCTAGTGGTTTGGCTCCCGAGTCCGAGCAGTACTTC. Amino acid sequence: CASGLAPESEQYF.

This sequence joins TRBV7-6 and TRBJ1-5; D might be TRBD1 (5 bases). The ends were cut back, 5 bases at V and 1 base at J, with 12 bases in the middle. CDR1 SGHVS and CDR2 FNYEAQ come from the germline V gene. There are 15 residues in the CDR3. This CDR3 is CASSLSRESNQPQHF. CDR3 sequence (DNA): TGTGCCAGCAGCCTTAGCAGGGAGAGCAATCAGCCCCAGCATTTT.

This clonotype was observed many times. A much bigger clone sits one base away, suggesting this may be a read error. The J gene is TRBJ2-1, the V gene TRBV20-1, with 8 bases fitting TRBD2. The junction had 7 bases not matched to a gene; V was cut back by 3 bases and J by 6 bases. The CDR3 is 14 amino acids. Germline values: CDR1 DFQATT, CDR2 SNEGSKA (reference sequence). The CDR3 DNA is TGCAGTGCTAGCGACGGGAGGGACTGCAATGAGCAGTTCTTC. It specifies CSASDGRDCNEQFF.

The chain recombines TRBV12-3 or TRBV12-4 with TRBJ2-7, with TRBD2 matching 10 bases. The CDR3 is made up of 15 amino acids. Germline trimming cut 3 bases from V and 3 bases from J; bases unmatched to any gene: 5. CDR3 loop: CASSFGLAGVYEQYF. The CDR3 DNA reads TGTGCCAGCAGTTTTGGGCTAGCGGGAGTCTACGAGCAGTACTTC.

This clonotype was seen a handful of times. The rearrangement joins TRBV7-6 to TRBJ2-5; tentatively, D is TRBD2 (6 bases). The CDR3 is 15 residues long. V dropped 1 base and J dropped 2 bases, with 11 bases sitting between them. Germline V gene data show CDR1 as SGHVS and CDR2 as FNYEAQ. CDR3 nucleotides: TGTGCCAGCAGCTTAGTGACGGGAGCTCAAGAGACCCAGTACTTC. It encodes CASSLVTGAQETQYF.

J is TRBJ2-2 and V is TRBV11-2; 8 positions agree with TRBD2. The CDR3 has 15 amino acids. The V segment lost 6 bases and the J segment 4 bases; nucleotides outside the gene matches: 7. CDR1 and CDR2 (germline): SGHAT, FQNNGV. CDR3 region: CASRGSSGPTGELFF. The CDR3 DNA reads as TGTGCCAGCAGGGGATCTAGCGGGCCCACCGGGGAGCTGTTTTTT.

This clonotype showed up many times. CDR3 nucleotides: TGTGCCAGCAGTTCCCCTGCCCTAGCGGAAAATGAGCAGTTCTTC. Its translation: CASSSPALAENEQFF. The chain carries TRBV12-3 or TRBV12-4 and TRBJ2-1, with 7 nucleotides matching TRBD2. With 4 bases clipped from V and 7 bases from J, the junction kept 10 bases outside the gene matches. The CDR3 covers 15 residues.

This clonotype appeared many times. The V call is TRBV29-1, the J call TRBJ2-1, with D possibly TRBD2 on 5 matching bases. Germline V lookup: CDR1 SQVTM, CDR2 ANQGSEA. The CDR3 sequence is 12 residues long. Trimming took 6 bases from V and 9 from J, leaving 15 bases between them. The CDR3 reads CSVGLLGSEQFF. The CDR3 coding sequence is TGCAGCGTAGGACTGTTAGGGAGTGAGCAGTTCTTC.

This clonotype was counted between two and nine times. The chain has TRBV16 and TRBJ1-1; D perhaps matches TRBD1 (6 bases). V dropped 4 bases and J dropped 6 bases, with 12 bases sitting between them. This CDR3 spans 13 amino acids. Germline V lookup: CDR1 KGHSY, CDR2 FQNENV. For the CDR3, the DNA is TGTGCCAGCAGCCTATCTGGGGGGCCTGAAGCTTTCTTT. Its translation is CASSLSGGPEAFF.

The J gene is TRBJ2-7, the V gene TRBV12-3 or TRBV12-4, with a weak D call TRBD2 (5 bases). The CDR3 covers 13 residues. V dropped 6 bases and J dropped 5 bases, with 14 bases sitting between them. The CDR3 coding sequence is TGTGCCAGCAGCCTAAGTACTAGTCACGAGCAGTACTTC. It translates to CASSLSTSHEQYF.

This clonotype has ten or more counts. This chain uses TRBV6-6 with TRBJ2-4; D not resolved. The germline V and J ends were trimmed by 7 bases and 8 bases, with 9 bases remaining between them. The germline V gene has CDR1 MNHNY and CDR2 SVGAGI (reference sequence). The CDR3 sequence is 11 residues long. The CDR3 nucleotides are TGTGCCAGCATTGTCGGCGACATTCAGTACTTC. It encodes CASIVGDIQYF.